Listed below are T cell receptor beta chains from one sample, sequenced in a study of shared clonotypes between healthy human individuals. Profiled with immunoSEQ multiplex PCR; TCRdb holds only in-frame clones, not every one. There are hundreds of thousands of clones in the sample; around 72% occur only once, and over 1.5% lies in the top ten. The sequenced sample consisted of memory CD4+ T cells sorted from blood. The receptors stem from a woman in her 30s in good health. Each CDR3 is given with its conserved first and last residue. The D gene is left open where the match is weak. For some rows the clone size is stated as once, few or many, or as a class when expanded; others skip it.

v_gene	d_gene	j_gene	abundance	CDR3nt	CDR3aa
TRBV29-1	NA	TRBJ2-1	NA	TGCAGCGTTGGCCGAAGCTCCTACAATGAGCAGTTCTTC	CSVGRSSYNEQFF
TRBV7-9	NA	TRBJ2-5	NA	TGTGCCAGCAGCTTGAATCAGGAGACCCAGTACTTC	CASSLNQETQYF
TRBV7-8	NA	TRBJ2-1	few	TGTGCCAGCAGCCCCAACGCAGGGGGGGACAATGAGCAGTTCTTC	CASSPNAGGDNEQFF
TRBV11-3	TRBD1	TRBJ1-1	NA	TGTGCCAGCAGCTCACAGGGGATGAACACTGAAGCTTTCTTT	CASSSQGMNTEAFF
TRBV11-3	NA	TRBJ2-6	NA	TGTGCCAGCAGCCCGTCGGGCGGGCCTGGGGCCAACGTCCTGACTTTC	CASSPSGGPGANVLTF
TRBV7-9	TRBD2	TRBJ2-3	NA	TGTGCCAGCAGCTTGGGTAGCGGGAGCGCTAGCACAGATACGCAGTATTTT	CASSLGSGSASTDTQYF
TRBV6-6	NA	TRBJ1-1	NA	TGTGCCAGCAGCCCCTCTCCCGGGGACACTGAAGCTTTCTTT	CASSPSPGDTEAFF
TRBV7-2	NA	TRBJ2-5	NA	TGTGCCAGCAGCTATTCTGGAAGGCAGGGAGAGACCCAGTACTTC	CASSYSGRQGETQYF
TRBV5-1	NA	TRBJ2-3	NA	TGCGCCAGCAGCTTGTATAGTATTAGAGATACGCAGTATTTT	CASSLYSIRDTQYF
TRBV7-2	NA	TRBJ1-5	NA	TGTGCCAGCAGACCTACCACAGGGTCCAATCAGCCCCAGCATTTT	CASRPTTGSNQPQHF
TRBV15	NA	TRBJ2-7	NA	TGTGCCACCAGCAGAGATTTACGTATGGGTTACGAGCAGTACTTC	CATSRDLRMGYEQYF
TRBV19	NA	TRBJ2-6	many	TGTGCCAGTAGTAACACAAGGGCTGGGGCCAACGTCCTGACTTTC	CASSNTRAGANVLTF
TRBV7-9	NA	TRBJ2-2	NA	TGTGCCAGCAGCTCCCAACAGGGACCCACCGGGGAGCTGTTTTTT	CASSSQQGPTGELFF
TRBV14	NA	TRBJ1-2	NA	TGTGCCAGCAGCCAAGAGTTGGGGGCAAACACCTTC	CASSQELGANTF
TRBV28	NA	TRBJ1-4	NA	TGTGCCAGCAGCGAGACCGACCCAGGGTTAGATGAAAAACTGTTTTTT	CASSETDPGLDEKLFF
TRBV5-1	TRBD2	TRBJ2-1	NA	TGCGCCAGCAGCTTGGGATCTAGCGGGAGCAATGAGCAGTTCTTC	CASSLGSSGSNEQFF
TRBV11-2	NA	TRBJ2-5	NA	TGTGCCAGCAGCTTAGATACGTGGAGAAAAGAGACCCAGTACTTC	CASSLDTWRKETQYF
TRBV19	NA	TRBJ2-7	NA	TGTGCCAGTAGTATGGCCTACCCAGGCTACGAGCAGTACTTC	CASSMAYPGYEQYF
TRBV5-1	TRBD2	TRBJ2-5	few	TGCGCCAGCAGTACTAGCGATCGTCAAGAGACCCAGTACTTC	CASSTSDRQETQYF
TRBV5-4	NA	TRBJ1-5	few	TGTGCCAGCAGCGCAAACGGGTCCCCTAATCAGCCCCAGCATTTT	CASSANGSPNQPQHF
TRBV5-1	NA	TRBJ2-7	NA	TGCGCCAGCAGCTTGGCCGGTGGCGGGACCGGCTACGAGCAGTACTTC	CASSLAGGGTGYEQYF
TRBV6-4	TRBD1	TRBJ1-2	once	TGTGCCAGCAGTGACCTGTCCGGGGACAGAGCTAACTATGGCTACACCTTC	CASSDLSGDRANYGYTF
TRBV19	TRBD1	TRBJ2-6	NA	TGTGCCAGTAGTATTGGACAGGGAAGGACTGGGGCCAACGTCCTGACTTTC	CASSIGQGRTGANVLTF
TRBV6-1	NA	TRBJ2-7	NA	TGTGCCAGCAGAGATCCCGGGAGGCAGTACTTC	CASRDPGRQYF
TRBV6-4	NA	TRBJ2-7	NA	TGTGCCAGCAGTCCACGGGAGATGGTTATCTACGAGCAGTACTTC	CASSPREMVIYEQYF
TRBV19	NA	TRBJ2-1	few	TGTGCCAGCACAACCGACGGGCCCCGCAGCTCCTACAATGAGCAGTTCTTC	CASTTDGPRSSYNEQFF
TRBV9	TRBD1	TRBJ1-3	NA	TGTGCCAGCAGCGTAGGCTGGGACAGCGGGCGGGCCAGCCTATATTTT	CASSVGWDSGRASLYF
TRBV19	TRBD2	TRBJ2-3	NA	TGTGCCAGTAGTATCGGGACTACGGCCACAGATACGCAGTATTTT	CASSIGTTATDTQYF
TRBV19	TRBD1	TRBJ1-4	NA	TGTGCCAGTATTGCCCGGGACAGGGGAATAGCAAAACTGTTTTTT	CASIARDRGIAKLFF
TRBV10-1	TRBD1	TRBJ1-1	NA	TGCGCCACAACCACAGGGGCCGGAAACACTGAAGCTTTCTTT	CATTTGAGNTEAFF
TRBV5-1	NA	TRBJ2-1	NA	TGCGCCAGCAGTACAGGGAGTTTCTACAATGAGCAGTTCTTC	CASSTGSFYNEQFF
TRBV6-1	NA	TRBJ2-5	NA	TGTGCCAGCAGTGATAAAGAGACCCAGTACTTC	CASSDKETQYF
TRBV7-2	TRBD2	TRBJ2-7	NA	TGTGCCAGCAGCCTTTACCGGACTAGCGCCTACGAGCAGTACTTC	CASSLYRTSAYEQYF
TRBV11-1	TRBD2	TRBJ2-2	NA	TGTGCCAGCGACGAAGCGGGGGATAACACCGGGGAGCTGTTTTTT	CASDEAGDNTGELFF
TRBV27	NA	TRBJ2-5	NA	TGTGCCAGCAGCCGAGGACTGGGCAGGTACGAGACCCAGTACTTC	CASSRGLGRYETQYF
TRBV13	TRBD1	TRBJ1-2	NA	TGTGCCAGCAGCTACCGCCCGGGACAGGGCGTCTATGGCTACACATTC	CASSYRPGQGVYGYTF
TRBV5-1	NA	TRBJ2-2	NA	TGCGCCAGCAGCAAGGTGGGCGCCGGGGAGCTGTTTTTT	CASSKVGAGELFF
TRBV29-1	TRBD1	TRBJ1-2	many	TGCAGCGTCGACAGGGGCGGCTACACCTTC	CSVDRGGYTF
TRBV11-1	NA	TRBJ2-1	NA	TGTGCCAGCAGCTTTACGTCACAGGGTGAGCAGTTCTTC	CASSFTSQGEQFF
TRBV6-5	TRBD2	TRBJ2-5	NA	TGTGCCAGCAGCCTGGGAGCGGGAGAGGAGACCCAGTACTTC	CASSLGAGEETQYF
TRBV19	NA	TRBJ2-7	once	TGTGCCAGTAGTGGTTTAGCGTGGTACGAGCAGTACTTC	CASSGLAWYEQYF
TRBV20-1	NA	TRBJ2-7	once	TGCAGTGCTAGGAGGTACGAGCAGTACTTC	CSARRYEQYF
TRBV25-1	NA	TRBJ2-7	once	TGTGCCAGCAGTGATCCAGGGAGCAGATCCTACGAGCAGTACTTC	CASSDPGSRSYEQYF